A single sample is the source of the 27 T cell receptor beta chains below, sequenced in a study of cytomegalovirus exposure and HLA in healthy donors. TCRdb's table, derived via immunoSEQ multiplex PCR, lists solely in-frame clones and lacks some. The data hold some 130,000 clones, with 89% observed a single time. The sequenced sample was PBMCs. The receptors were sampled from a woman under 30 in good health and CMV-seronegative.

This chain connects TRBV29-1 to TRBJ1-1; 11 nucleotides align to TRBD1. CDR3 length: 14 residues. V lost 6 bases, J lost 3 bases, and 6 bases stayed unmatched. Germline V lookup: CDR1 SQVTM, CDR2 ANQGSEA. CDR3 amino acids: CSVPGGQGDTEAFF. In DNA form, the CDR3 reads TGCAGCGTACCCGGGGGACAGGGGGACACTGAAGCTTTCTTT.

V is TRBV19 and J is TRBJ1-2, with D possibly TRBD1 on 5 matching bases. Germline CDR1 LNHDA, CDR2 SQIVND (reference sequence). Trimming left V 3 bases short and J 4 bases short, with 6 bases between. The CDR3 consists of 12 residues. CDR3 amino acids: CASSIQGYGYTF. CDR3 DNA sequence: TGTGCCAGTAGTATCCAGGGCTATGGCTACACCTTC.

This rearrangement joins TRBV7-9 to TRBJ1-2; 7 bases are a match to TRBD1. The CDR3 is 16 amino acids. In germline, CDR1 is SEHNR, CDR2 FQNEAQ (reference sequence). The trim removed 1 base at V and 7 bases at J, leaving 12 bases unmatched. CDR3 sequence reads: CASSLGVTGERSGYTF. The CDR3 coding sequence is TGTGCCAGCAGCTTAGGGGTTACAGGGGAGAGGAGTGGCTACACCTTC.

The rearrangement links TRBV19 to TRBJ1-1; D ambiguous. Germline lookup yields CDR1 LNHDA and CDR2 SQIVND (reference sequence). Trimming took 6 bases from V and 1 from J, leaving 9 bases between them. The CDR3 loop spans 13 amino acids. The CDR3 region has the DNA TGTGCCAGTAGGGGGAGGGAGAACACTGAAGCTTTCTTT. Residues: CASRGRENTEAFF.

The chain recombines TRBV7-9 with TRBJ1-2; D might be TRBD1 (6 bases). The CDR3 is 12 residues long. V lost 6 bases and J 4 bases, leaving 9 bases between the germline ends. The germline V gene has CDR1 SEHNR and CDR2 FQNEAQ (reference sequence). CDR3 residues: CASSTGTYGYTF. In nucleotides, the CDR3 is TGTGCCAGCAGTACAGGGACCTATGGCTACACCTTC.

The V and J genes are TRBV7-3 and TRBJ1-1; D unresolved. V was pared by 5 bases and J by 3 bases, with 10 bases between. The V gene's germline CDR1 is SGHTA and CDR2 FQGTGA. The CDR3 contains 13 residues. The CDR3 DNA reads TGTGCCAGCAGCCCCCAGAGGTACACTGAAGCTTTCTTT. Protein sequence: CASSPQRYTEAFF.

The CDR3 reads CASSVDSTEAFF. The CDR3 DNA sequence: TGTGCCAGCAGTGTGGACAGCACTGAAGCTTTCTTT. The chain combines TRBV2 with TRBJ1-1; perhaps TRBD1 as D (6 bases). V lost 4 bases, J lost 4 bases, and 7 bases lay in between. CDR1 is SNHLY, CDR2 FYNNEI, per germline. The CDR3 has 12 amino acids.

The CDR3 protein is CASSLASTNEKLFF. The DNA for the CDR3 is TGCGCCAGCAGCTTGGCCTCAACTAATGAAAAACTGTTTTTT. The rearrangement uses TRBV5-1 and TRBJ1-4, with D hard to call. Trimming shortened V by 0 bases and J by 0 bases, and 3 bases separated the two germline ends. There are 14 residues in the CDR3. Germline V gene lookup returns CDR1 SGHRS and CDR2 YFSETQ.

The chain links TRBV25-1 to TRBJ1-2; D gene unclear. Trimming removed 1 base at V and 7 bases at J, with 7 bases between. The CDR3 contains 12 residues. Per germline, CDR1 MGHDK and CDR2 SYGVNS. The CDR3 sequence is CASSESPGGYTF. The CDR3 DNA reads as TGTGCCAGCAGTGAATCCCCGGGTGGCTACACCTTC.

J is TRBJ1-1 and V is TRBV6-6; D possibly corresponds to TRBD1 (5 bases). The CDR3 sequence is 14 residues long. CDR1 is MNHNY, CDR2 SVGAGI, per germline (reference sequence). V was clipped by 3 bases and J by 6 bases, with 14 bases between them. CDR3 nucleotide sequence: TGTGCCAGCAGTTATAGACAGAAGGTGTCTGAAGCTTTCTTT. It is translated as CASSYRQKVSEAFF.

The chain recombines TRBV29-1 with TRBJ1-2; D is ambiguous. This CDR3 region has 15 residues. V lost 1 base to trimming and J lost 4 bases, with 16 bases between them. In germline, CDR1 is SQVTM, CDR2 ANQGSEA. The CDR3 sequence: CSVEARPRGIYGYTF. CDR3 nucleotide sequence: TGCAGCGTTGAAGCGCGCCCGAGAGGGATCTATGGCTACACCTTC.

DNA of the CDR3: TGTGCCAGCAGCTTAGTACCGGACAGTAGGTCCTACGAGCAGTACTTC. Amino acid sequence: CASSLVPDSRSYEQYF. This chain joins TRBV7-9 and TRBJ2-7, with a weak D call TRBD1 (6 bases). Trimming took off 1 base at V and 1 base at J, with 14 bases between the two ends. The CDR3 is 16 amino acids. Germline CDR1 and CDR2: SEHNR and FQNEAQ (reference sequence).

This sequence joins TRBV15 and TRBJ2-2; D is undetermined. Germline V CDR1 and CDR2: LNHNV, YYDKDF (reference sequence). Trimming took 0 bases from V and 4 from J, leaving 12 bases between them. The CDR3 extends over 16 amino acids. The CDR3 region has the DNA TGTGCCACCAGCAGAGATCCGCAGGTGGGCACCGGGGAGCTGTTTTTT. Amino acids: CATSRDPQVGTGELFF. Based on the CDR3 plus reference TRBV15 and TRBJ2-2, the full variable domain is DAMVIQNPRYQVTQFGKPVTLSCSQTLNHNVMYWYQQKSSQAPKLLFHYYDKDFNNEADTPDNFQSRRPNTSFCFLDIRSPGLGDTAMYLCATSRDPQVGTGELFFGEGSRLTVL.

The CDR3 region has the DNA TGTGCCAGCAGTGACAGGGGTAATGAGCAGTTCTTC. Translation gives CASSDRGNEQFF. The genes are TRBV27 and TRBJ2-1; 8 nucleotides align to TRBD1. The CDR3 covers 12 residues. V dropped 5 bases and J dropped 7; count of bases not matched to a gene: 1. CDR1 and CDR2 from the germline V gene are MNHEY and SMNVEV (reference sequence).

This clone has more than one count but fewer than ten. The chain is built from TRBV10-3 and TRBJ2-1; tentatively, D is TRBD2 (6 bases). CDR3 size: 13 residues. Germline CDR1 ENHRY, CDR2 SYGVKD. V was cut by 10 bases and J by 5 bases, with 15 bases left in between. CDR3 loop: CATQSGEHNEQFF. Here the CDR3 DNA reads TGTGCCACCCAGTCGGGGGAGCACAATGAGCAGTTCTTC.

The chain couples TRBV7-9 to TRBJ1-4, with 7 bases fitting TRBD1. From germline, CDR1 is SEHNR and CDR2 FQNEAQ (reference sequence). The CDR3 sequence is 14 residues long. J lost 5 bases, V lost 3 bases, and 3 bases had no gene match. CDR3 coding DNA: TGTGCCAGCAGCTTGCAACAGGGGAATGAAAAACTGTTTTTT. Protein sequence: CASSLQQGNEKLFF.

The V gene is TRBV19, the J gene TRBJ2-1; weak D call: TRBD1 (6 bases). The germline V gene has CDR1 LNHDA and CDR2 SQIVND (reference sequence). With 3 bases removed from V and 1 base from J, the gap between germline ends came to 16 bases. The CDR3 is 17 amino acids. The DNA for the CDR3 is TGTGCCAGTAGTATCCACTCTTTGGGGGCGTCCTACAATGAGCAGTTCTTC. Its protein product is CASSIHSLGASYNEQFF.

The V call is TRBV5-1, the J call TRBJ2-7, with D perhaps matching TRBD1 (6 bases). The CDR3 extends over 15 amino acids. Trimming cost V 4 bases and J 0 bases, with 14 bases left between them. Germline V gene sequence: CDR1 SGHRS, CDR2 YFSETQ. CDR3 in amino acids: CASSTLQGSSYEQYF. The CDR3 nucleotides are TGCGCCAGCAGCACCTTACAGGGAAGCTCCTACGAGCAGTACTTC.

The chain is built from TRBV19 and TRBJ1-2, with D perhaps matching TRBD1 (5 bases). This CDR3 has 16 residues. The germline V and J ends were trimmed by 3 bases and 2 bases, with 16 bases remaining between them. Germline V gene lookup returns CDR1 LNHDA and CDR2 SQIVND (reference sequence). The CDR3, as DNA: TGTGCCAGTAGTATCGACAGCCGGGCGGAGAACTATGGCTACACCTTC. Encoded protein: CASSIDSRAENYGYTF. Full variable domain (outside the CDR3, taken from reference TRBV19 and TRBJ1-2): DGGITQSPKYLFRKEGQNVTLSCEQNLNHDAMYWYRQDPGQGLRLIYYSQIVNDFQKGDIAEGYSVSREKKESFPLTVTSAQKNPTAFYLCASSIDSRAENYGYTFGSGTRLTVV.

The rearrangement joins TRBV6-6 to TRBJ1-1, with D unclear. Trimming cost V 7 bases and J 11 bases, with 23 bases left between them. Germline values: CDR1 MNHNY, CDR2 SVGAGI (reference sequence). This CDR3 has 14 residues. The CDR3: CASTKTEESMGAFF. DNA of the CDR3: TGTGCCAGCACAAAAACGGAGGAATCCATGGGGGCTTTCTTT.

The chain couples TRBV7-8 to TRBJ2-7; 7 positions agree with TRBD1. The CDR3 extends over 15 amino acids. V gave up 5 bases and J gave up 3 bases; unmatched junction bases: 10. Germline V gene sequence: CDR1 SGHVS, CDR2 FQNEAQ. The CDR3 DNA reads as TGTGCCAGCAGCCCTCACACGACAGGGCTCTACGAGCAGTACTTC. Amino acid sequence: CASSPHTTGLYEQYF.

This chain links TRBV27 with TRBJ2-7; 10 nucleotides align to TRBD2. The CDR3 totals 15 residues. Trimming at V came to 6 bases and at J to 1 base, leaving 6 bases not matched to a gene. Germline CDR1 reads MNHEY; CDR2 reads SMNVEV (reference sequence). CDR3 protein: CASRPSGGVSYEQYF. CDR3 sequence (DNA): TGTGCCAGCAGACCGAGCGGGGGGGTGTCCTACGAGCAGTACTTC.

In its sample, this clone was seen a few times. This sequence joins TRBV14 and TRBJ1-1; D remains unclear. The CDR3 sequence is 12 residues long. Germline V lookup: CDR1 SGHDN, CDR2 FVKESK. Between the trimmed V and J ends, which lost 0 bases and 6 bases, there was a span of 5 bases. In nucleotides, the CDR3 is TGTGCCAGCAGCCAAGAATCTCCTGAAGCTTTCTTT. Encoded protein: CASSQESPEAFF.

The table lists this clone with a few counts. This chain joins TRBV19 and TRBJ1-2, with D unresolved. V was cut by 3 bases and J by 8 bases, with 10 bases left in between. The CDR3 length is 12 residues. CDR1 is LNHDA and CDR2 is SQIVND in the germline V gene (reference sequence). This chain's CDR3 is CASSIGHRGYTF. The CDR3 DNA follows: TGTGCCAGTAGTATTGGGCATCGGGGCTACACCTTC.

The chain joins TRBV5-1 to TRBJ2-3; maybe TRBD2 (5 bases). The CDR3 is 15 residues long. CDR1 is SGHRS, CDR2 YFSETQ, per germline. Trimming removed 5 bases at V and 1 base at J, with 14 bases between. CDR3 protein: CASSRDPLGTDTQYF. The CDR3 nucleotides are TGCGCCAGCAGTCGGGATCCCCTTGGCACAGATACGCAGTATTTT.

This chain connects TRBV19 to TRBJ1-1, with TRBD1 matching 7 bases. Germline V gene lookup returns CDR1 LNHDA and CDR2 SQIVND (reference sequence). Unmatched junction bases numbered 6, after V lost 4 bases and J lost 4 bases. The CDR3 runs 14 residues. CDR3 bases: TGTGCCAGTAGTACAGACAGGGTGGGCACTGAAGCTTTCTTT. Its translation is CASSTDRVGTEAFF.

This sequence joins TRBV7-8 and TRBJ1-5; D is possibly TRBD1 (6 bases). The length of the CDR3 is 14 residues. CDR1 and CDR2 (germline): SGHVS, FQNEAQ. V lost 6 bases, J lost 2 bases, and 11 bases lay in between. For the CDR3, the DNA is TGTGCCAGCAGGGCAGACAGGCGCAATCAGCCCCAGCATTTT. It codes for CASRADRRNQPQHF. The variable domain in full, completed from reference TRBV7-8 and TRBJ1-5, reads GAGVSQSPRYKVAKRGQDVALRCDPISGHVSLFWYQQALGQGPEFLTYFQNEAQLDKSGLPSDRFFAERPEGSVSTLKIQRTQQEDSAVYLCASRADRRNQPQHFGDGTRLSIL.